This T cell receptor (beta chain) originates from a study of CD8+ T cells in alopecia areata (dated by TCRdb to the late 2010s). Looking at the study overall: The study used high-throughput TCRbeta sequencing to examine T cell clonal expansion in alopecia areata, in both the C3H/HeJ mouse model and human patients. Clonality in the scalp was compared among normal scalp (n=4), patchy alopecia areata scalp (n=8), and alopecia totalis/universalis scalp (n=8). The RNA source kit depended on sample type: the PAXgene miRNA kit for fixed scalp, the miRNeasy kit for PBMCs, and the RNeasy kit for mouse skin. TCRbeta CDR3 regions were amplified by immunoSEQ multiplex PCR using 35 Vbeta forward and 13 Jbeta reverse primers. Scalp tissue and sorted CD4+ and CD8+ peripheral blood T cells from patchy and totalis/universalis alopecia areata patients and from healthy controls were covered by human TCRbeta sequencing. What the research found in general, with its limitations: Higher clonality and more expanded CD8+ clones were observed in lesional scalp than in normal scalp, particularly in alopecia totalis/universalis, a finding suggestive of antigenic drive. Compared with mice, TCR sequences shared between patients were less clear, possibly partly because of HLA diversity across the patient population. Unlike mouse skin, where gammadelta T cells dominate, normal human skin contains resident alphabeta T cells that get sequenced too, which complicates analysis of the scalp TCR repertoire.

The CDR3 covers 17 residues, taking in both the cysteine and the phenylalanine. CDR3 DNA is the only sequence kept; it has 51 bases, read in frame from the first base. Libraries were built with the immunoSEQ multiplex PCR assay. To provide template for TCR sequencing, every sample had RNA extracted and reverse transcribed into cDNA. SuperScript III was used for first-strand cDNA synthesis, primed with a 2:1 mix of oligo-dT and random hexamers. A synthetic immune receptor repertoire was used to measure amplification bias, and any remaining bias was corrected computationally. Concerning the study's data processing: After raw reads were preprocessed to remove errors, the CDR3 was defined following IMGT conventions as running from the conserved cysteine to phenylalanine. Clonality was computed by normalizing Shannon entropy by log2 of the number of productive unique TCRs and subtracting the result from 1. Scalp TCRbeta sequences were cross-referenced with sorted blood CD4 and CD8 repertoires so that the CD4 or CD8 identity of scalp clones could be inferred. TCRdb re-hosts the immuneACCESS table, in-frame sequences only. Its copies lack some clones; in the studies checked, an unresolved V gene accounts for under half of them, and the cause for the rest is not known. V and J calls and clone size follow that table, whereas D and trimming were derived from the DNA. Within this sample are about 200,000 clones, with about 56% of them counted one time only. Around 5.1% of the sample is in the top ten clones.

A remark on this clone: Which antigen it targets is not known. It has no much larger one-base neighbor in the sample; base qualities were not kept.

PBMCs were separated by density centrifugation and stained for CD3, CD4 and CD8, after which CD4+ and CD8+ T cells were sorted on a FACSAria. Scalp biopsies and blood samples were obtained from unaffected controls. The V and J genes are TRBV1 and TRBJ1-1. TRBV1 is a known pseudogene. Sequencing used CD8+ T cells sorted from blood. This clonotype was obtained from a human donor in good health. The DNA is TGCACCAGCAGCCAAGATTGGGGAAATGGACCGCTGGCTGAAGCTTTCTTT. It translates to CTSSQDWGNGPLAEAFF.